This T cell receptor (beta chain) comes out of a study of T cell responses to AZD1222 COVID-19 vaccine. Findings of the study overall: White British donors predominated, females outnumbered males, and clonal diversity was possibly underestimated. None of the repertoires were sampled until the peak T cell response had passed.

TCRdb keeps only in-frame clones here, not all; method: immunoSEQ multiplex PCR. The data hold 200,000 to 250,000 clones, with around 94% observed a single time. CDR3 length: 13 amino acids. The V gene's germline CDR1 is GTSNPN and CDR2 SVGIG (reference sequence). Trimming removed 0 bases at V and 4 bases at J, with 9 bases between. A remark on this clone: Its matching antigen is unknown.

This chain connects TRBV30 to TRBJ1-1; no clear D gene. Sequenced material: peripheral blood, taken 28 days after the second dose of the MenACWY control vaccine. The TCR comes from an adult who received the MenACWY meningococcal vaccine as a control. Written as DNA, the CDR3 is TGTGCCTGGAGTGTTTTAAGGGCCACTGAAGCTTTCTTT. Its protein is CAWSVLRATEAFF.